The subject of this entry is one TCR beta chain. With a J-beta primer mix and a sample-barcoded 5' primer, a second PCR ran roughly 6 to 12 cycles. From the 5' RACE reads, TCRdb called clonotypes with MiXCR, one entry per CDR3 protein. The sample has about 1.4 million distinct CDR3 sequences; approximately 59% are singletons. The length of the CDR3 is 13 residues. Germline V CDR1 and CDR2: SGHDT, YYEEEE. The data stem from a study of blood T cells in healthy people across ages. The chain employs TRBV5-6 and TRBJ2-4; no definite D call. The DNA end lines up better with TRBJ2-7; the J call may be wrong. The origin of this receptor is a man aged 18-30 years in good health. Specimen: blood. The DNA of the CDR3 is TGTGCCAGCAGCTCCGCCGTACCTTACGAGCAGTACTTC. This sequence encodes CASSSAVPYEQYF.